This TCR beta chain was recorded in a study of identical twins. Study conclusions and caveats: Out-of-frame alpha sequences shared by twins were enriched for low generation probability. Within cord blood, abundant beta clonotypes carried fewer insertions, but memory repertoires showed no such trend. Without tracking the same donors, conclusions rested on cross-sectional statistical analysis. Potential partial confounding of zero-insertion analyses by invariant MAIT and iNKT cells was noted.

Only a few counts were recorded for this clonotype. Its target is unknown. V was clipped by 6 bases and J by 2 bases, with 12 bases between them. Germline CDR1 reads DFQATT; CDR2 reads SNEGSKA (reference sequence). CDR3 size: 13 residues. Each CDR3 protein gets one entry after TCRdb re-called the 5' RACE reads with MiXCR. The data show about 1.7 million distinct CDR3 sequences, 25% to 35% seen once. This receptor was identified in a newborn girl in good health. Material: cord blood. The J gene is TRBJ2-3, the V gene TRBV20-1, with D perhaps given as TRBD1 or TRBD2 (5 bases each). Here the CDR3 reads CSAFSGTTDTQYF. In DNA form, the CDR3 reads TGCAGTGCGTTCTCGGGGACCACAGATACGCAGTATTTT.